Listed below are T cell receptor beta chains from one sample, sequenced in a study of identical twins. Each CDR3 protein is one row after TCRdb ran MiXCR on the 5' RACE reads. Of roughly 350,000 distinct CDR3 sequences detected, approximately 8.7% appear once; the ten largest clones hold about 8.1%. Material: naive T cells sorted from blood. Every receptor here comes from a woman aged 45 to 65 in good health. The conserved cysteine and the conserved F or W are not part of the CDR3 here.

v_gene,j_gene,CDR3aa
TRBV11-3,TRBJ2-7,ASSFSGQGAGEQY
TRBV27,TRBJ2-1,ASRRIEGYNEQF
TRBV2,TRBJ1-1,ASSRDRRTEAF
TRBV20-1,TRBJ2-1,SARDTPEQF
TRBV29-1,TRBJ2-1,SVGWTGYDEQF
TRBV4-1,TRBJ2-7,ASSQPRDRGREQY
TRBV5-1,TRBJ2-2,ASSRTSGINTGELF
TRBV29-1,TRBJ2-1,SVVHNEQF
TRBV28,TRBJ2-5,ASSRLWETQY
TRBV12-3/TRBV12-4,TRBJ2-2,ASSLGGGRNTGELF
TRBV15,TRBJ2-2,ATSRLGTGMAGELF
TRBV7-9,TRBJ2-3,ASREATIFTDTQY
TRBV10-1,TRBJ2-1,ASSEFFSGGGGF
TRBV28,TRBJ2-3,ASSLVTRGMGTDTQY
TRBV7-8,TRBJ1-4,ASSRRDSTQRGLF
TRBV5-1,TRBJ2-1,ASSPPHDSHNEQF
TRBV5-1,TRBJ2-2,ASSAGLAGVAGELF
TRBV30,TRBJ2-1,AWMETDKNEQF